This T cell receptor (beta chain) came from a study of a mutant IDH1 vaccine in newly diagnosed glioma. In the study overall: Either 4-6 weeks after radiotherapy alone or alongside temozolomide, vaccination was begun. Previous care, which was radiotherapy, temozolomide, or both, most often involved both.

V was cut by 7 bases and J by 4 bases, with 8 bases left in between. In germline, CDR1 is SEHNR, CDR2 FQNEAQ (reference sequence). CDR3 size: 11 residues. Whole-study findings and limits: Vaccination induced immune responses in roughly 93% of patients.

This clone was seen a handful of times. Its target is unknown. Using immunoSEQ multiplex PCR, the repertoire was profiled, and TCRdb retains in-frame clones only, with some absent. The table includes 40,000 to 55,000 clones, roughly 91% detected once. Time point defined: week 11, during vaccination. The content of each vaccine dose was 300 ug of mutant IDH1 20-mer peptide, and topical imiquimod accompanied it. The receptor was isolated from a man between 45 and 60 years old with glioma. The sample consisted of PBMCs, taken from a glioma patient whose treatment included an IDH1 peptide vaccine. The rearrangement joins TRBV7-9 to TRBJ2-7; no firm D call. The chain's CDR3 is CASTHKYEQYF. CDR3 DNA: TGTGCCAGCACCCACAAGTACGAGCAGTACTTC.